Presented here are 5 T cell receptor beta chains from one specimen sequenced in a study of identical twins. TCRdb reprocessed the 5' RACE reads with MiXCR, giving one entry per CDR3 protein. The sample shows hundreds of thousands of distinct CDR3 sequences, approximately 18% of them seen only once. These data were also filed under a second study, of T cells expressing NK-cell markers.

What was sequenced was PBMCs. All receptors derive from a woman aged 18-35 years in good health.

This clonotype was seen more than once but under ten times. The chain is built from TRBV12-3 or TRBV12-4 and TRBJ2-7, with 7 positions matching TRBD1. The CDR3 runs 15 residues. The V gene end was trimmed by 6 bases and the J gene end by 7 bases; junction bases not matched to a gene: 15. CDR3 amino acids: CASRGASDRSKEQYF. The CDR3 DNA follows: TGTGCCAGCAGGGGGGCGTCGGACAGGTCGAAAGAGCAGTACTTC.

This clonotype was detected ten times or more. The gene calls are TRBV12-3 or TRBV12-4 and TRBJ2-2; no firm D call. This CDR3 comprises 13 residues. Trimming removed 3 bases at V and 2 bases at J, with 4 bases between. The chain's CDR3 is CASSFRNTGELFF. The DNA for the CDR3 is TGTGCCAGCAGTTTTCGAAACACCGGGGAGCTGTTTTTT.

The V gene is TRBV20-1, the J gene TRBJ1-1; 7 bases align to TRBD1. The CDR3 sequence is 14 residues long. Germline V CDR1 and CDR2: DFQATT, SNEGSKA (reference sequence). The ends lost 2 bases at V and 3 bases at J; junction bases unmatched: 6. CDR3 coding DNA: TGCAGTGCTAGAATAGGGGGCGTATACACTGAAGCTTTCTTT. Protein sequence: CSARIGGVYTEAFF.

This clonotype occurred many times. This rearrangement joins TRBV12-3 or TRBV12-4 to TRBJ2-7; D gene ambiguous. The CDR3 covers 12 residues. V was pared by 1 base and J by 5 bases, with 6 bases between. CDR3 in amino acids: CASSLGGNEQYF. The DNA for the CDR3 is TGTGCCAGCAGTTTAGGAGGAAACGAGCAGTACTTC.

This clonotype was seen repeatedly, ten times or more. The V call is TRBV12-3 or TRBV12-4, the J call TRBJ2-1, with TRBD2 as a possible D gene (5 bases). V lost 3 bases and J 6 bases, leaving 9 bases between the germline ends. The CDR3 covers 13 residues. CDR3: CASSFGSANEQFF. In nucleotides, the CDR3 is TGTGCCAGCAGTTTCGGTAGCGCCAATGAGCAGTTCTTC.